The clone carrying this T cell receptor (beta chain) was seen a handful of times. The antigen remains unidentified. Germline V gene lookup returns CDR1 LNHDA and CDR2 SQIVND (reference sequence). CDR3 length: 14 amino acids. V gave up 3 bases and J gave up 11 bases; unmatched junction bases: 12. Both 60 Vbeta primers and 13 Jbeta primers went into the PCR. Data came from immunoSEQ multiplex PCR; TCRdb stores just in-frame clones and leaves some out. The sample records fewer than 200,000 clones, less than 85% being singletons. This record belongs to a study of cytomegalovirus exposure and HLA in healthy donors. Broader study findings: Reportedly, HLA-A and HLA-B alleles of most subjects were accurately predicted from TCR beta.

V gene TRBV19 combines with J gene TRBJ1-1, with 7 nucleotides matching TRBD1. This receptor was identified in a middle-aged man in good health and CMV-seronegative. Source material: PBMCs. CDR3 sequence reads: CASSITGVESWAFF. CDR3 in DNA: TGTGCCAGTAGTATCACAGGGGTTGAATCGTGGGCTTTCTTT.